This TCR beta chain was recovered during a study of blood T cell repertoires in COVID-19 (dated by TCRdb to the early 2020s). Study-level background: Samples from collaborators originated in the United States, Italy and Spain and spanned both the acute and convalescent phases of COVID-19. The prospective study material was composed of cDNA or gDNA derived from T cells, B-cell-depleted T cells, or PBMCs. Subjects who had been exposed to COVID-19, were actively infected with it, or had recovered from it provided the deeply sampled blood TCRbeta repertoires that made up the dataset. A freely available public database, intended as a resource for researchers studying the immune response to SARS-CoV-2, is where the repertoires were released. Samples were obtained from the ongoing ImmuneRACE study (first 160 participants) and from about 1,300 subjects provided by 6 global collaborators. A de-identified subject ID, COVID-19 status, age in years and sex were almost always included in the sample metadata. Where available, HLA class I and class II types were obtained from metadata supplied by the sample provider rather than from assay-based typing. Paper-wide results and their limitations: Clinical and demographic metadata were provided uncurated, with the amount varying by source and participant.

Collaborating institutions collected whole blood in K2EDTA tubes following their own protocols. For TCRbeta analysis, collaborators shipped samples in one of three forms: frozen whole blood, isolated PBMCs, or DNA extracted from either of those sample types. TCRbeta CDR3 regions were amplified from genomic DNA by means of the immunoSEQ Assay, a bias-controlled multiplex PCR. Under the source paper's analysis protocol: The number of nucleated cells in each sample was estimated by amplification of reference gene primers within the assay. To quantify the absolute abundance of each unique TCRbeta CDR3 rearrangement, sequence reads were collapsed and filtered. For each sample, productive Simpson clonality was calculated by taking the square root of Simpson's diversity index across productive rearrangements. Imported from immuneACCESS, the table was reduced by TCRdb to in-frame sequences with V and J called. These copies leave out some clones; in studies compared against another copy, an unresolved V gene accounts for under half, and the cause of the remainder is not known. The D gene and trimming were derived from the DNA, and the V and J assignments and clone size from that table. For this sample there are hundreds of thousands of clones; approximately 85% appear just once. 5% to 6.5% of the sample comes from the top ten.

This clone has just a few counts. No cognate antigen has been identified for it. Base quality data are lacking; no much larger clone is found one base away. The receptor was derived from a man aged 50-59 years with active or convalescent COVID-19. The specimen sequenced was peripheral blood.

The nucleotide sequence reads as follows: TGTGCCAGCAGCTTAGTGCGGGAGAGGTACAATGAGCAGTTCTTC. This codes for CASSLVRERYNEQFF. The V gene is TRBV11-2 and the J gene is TRBJ2-1; a stretch of 7 junction bases matches TRBD2. For this chain, trimming is 1 base at the V end and 4 bases at the J end, and the number of junction bases without a gene match is 4. The CDR3 spans 15 residues, from the cysteine through the phenylalanine. Solely the CDR3 DNA is kept, with 45 bases framed from the first base. According to the germline V gene, CDR1 reads SGHAT and CDR2 reads FQNNGV.